A selection of T cell receptor beta chains follows, all from one sample in a study of Graves' ophthalmopathy and Graves' hyperthyroidism. TCRdb itself ran the multiplex PCR reads through MiXCR, one entry per CDR3 protein. The sample carries over a million distinct CDR3 sequences, less than 45% recorded once. The sequenced material came from peripheral blood or thyroid tissue (not recorded which). These receptors originate from an adult man with Graves' hyperthyroidism. Both conserved end residues are part of each CDR3. The D gene is left open where the match is weak. Size is omitted from some rows. Given values are once, few, many or a class for expanded clones.

v_gene: TRBV19
j_gene: TRBJ2-2
abundance: -
d_gene: -
len: 15
CDR3nt: TGTGCCAGTAGTATATTGGCCCGAGACACCGGGGAGCTGTTTTTT
CDR3aa: CASSILARDTGELFF

v_gene: TRBV7-2
j_gene: TRBJ1-4
abundance: many
d_gene: -
len: 16
CDR3nt: TGTGCCAGCAGCTTACTAGGGCTTGCAACTAATGAAAAACTGTTTTTT
CDR3aa: CASSLLGLATNEKLFF

v_gene: TRBV2
j_gene: TRBJ1-2
abundance: -
d_gene: -
len: 11
CDR3nt: TGTAGCGGCGGGAGGGGCTACGGCTACACCTTC
CDR3aa: CSGGRGYGYTF

v_gene: TRBV10-2
j_gene: TRBJ2-7
abundance: few
d_gene: -
len: 13
CDR3nt: TGTGCCAGCAGTTACGACATCTCCTACGAGCAGTACTTC
CDR3aa: CASSYDISYEQYF

v_gene: TRBV5-1
j_gene: TRBJ2-5
abundance: once
d_gene: -
len: 15
CDR3nt: TGCGCCAGCAGCTCCCCAGTCGGCGGACAAGAGACCCAGTACTTC
CDR3aa: CASSSPVGGQETQYF

v_gene: TRBV11-2
j_gene: TRBJ1-1
abundance: many
d_gene: -
len: 14
CDR3nt: TGTGCCAGCAGCTTTCAGGGAATGGCCACTGAAGCTTTCTTT
CDR3aa: CASSFQGMATEAFF

v_gene: TRBV7-2
j_gene: TRBJ1-2
abundance: few
d_gene: -
len: 14
CDR3nt: TGTGCCTGGAGTGGGGACACGAGGGGCTATGGCTACACCTTC
CDR3aa: CAWSGDTRGYGYTF

v_gene: TRBV11-2
j_gene: TRBJ1-4
abundance: few
d_gene: -
len: 19
CDR3nt: TGTGCCAGCAGCTCGCGAAGCTTGGGGCGGAAAGCAACTAATGAAAAACTGTTTTTT
CDR3aa: CASSSRSLGRKATNEKLFF

v_gene: TRBV7-8
j_gene: TRBJ2-6
abundance: -
d_gene: -
len: 15
CDR3nt: TGTGCCAGCAGCCCAAGTTGGGCTGGGGCCAACGTCCTGACTTTC
CDR3aa: CASSPSWAGANVLTF

v_gene: TRBV29-1
j_gene: TRBJ1-5
abundance: few
d_gene: TRBD1
len: 14
CDR3nt: TGCAGCTATTCGGGGACAGGGGGCGGTCAGCCCCAGCATTTT
CDR3aa: CSYSGTGGGQPQHF

v_gene: TRBV10-3
j_gene: TRBJ1-1
abundance: many
d_gene: -
len: 14
CDR3nt: TGTGCCATCACCCCAAAGGGGGGTGAGACTGAAGCTTTCTTT
CDR3aa: CAITPKGGETEAFF

v_gene: TRBV6-5
j_gene: TRBJ1-1
abundance: -
d_gene: TRBD1
len: 14
CDR3nt: TGTGCCAGCAGACGGGACAGGGATCATTCTGAAGCTTTCTTT
CDR3aa: CASRRDRDHSEAFF

v_gene: TRBV5-8
j_gene: TRBJ2-5
abundance: few
d_gene: TRBD2
len: 16
CDR3nt: TGTGCCAGCAGCTTGTCTAGCGGGAGTTACCAAGAGACCCAGTACTTC
CDR3aa: CASSLSSGSYQETQYF

v_gene: TRBV14
j_gene: TRBJ2-7
abundance: many
d_gene: TRBD2
len: 16
CDR3nt: TGTGCCAGCAGCCAAGGGACTAGCGGGGGACTATACGAGCAGTACTTC
CDR3aa: CASSQGTSGGLYEQYF

v_gene: TRBV20-1
j_gene: TRBJ1-5
abundance: few
d_gene: -
len: 12
CDR3nt: TGCAGTGATCTAGGCAGCAATCAGCCCCAGCATTTT
CDR3aa: CSDLGSNQPQHF

v_gene: TRBV20-1
j_gene: TRBJ2-7
abundance: few
d_gene: -
len: 12
CDR3nt: TGCAGTGCTAAGGAGATCCAGGGCGAGCAGTACTTC
CDR3aa: CSAKEIQGEQYF

v_gene: TRBV14
j_gene: TRBJ1-1
abundance: few
d_gene: -
len: 16
CDR3nt: TGTGCCAGCAGCCGTAGGGCTAGGAAGATCGGCACTGAAGCTTTCTTT
CDR3aa: CASSRRARKIGTEAFF

v_gene: TRBV19
j_gene: TRBJ2-5
abundance: many
d_gene: -
len: 12
CDR3nt: TGTGCCAGTAGCCACAGGGAAGAGACCCAGTACTTC
CDR3aa: CASSHREETQYF

v_gene: TRBV7-9
j_gene: TRBJ1-3
abundance: many
d_gene: -
len: 13
CDR3nt: TGTGCCAGCATTAGAAAGCGTGGAAACACCATATATTTT
CDR3aa: CASIRKRGNTIYF

v_gene: TRBV5-1
j_gene: TRBJ1-2
abundance: many
d_gene: TRBD1
len: 14
CDR3nt: TGCGCCAGCAGCTTCCGGGACAGAGGCGATGGCTACACCTTC
CDR3aa: CASSFRDRGDGYTF

v_gene: TRBV15
j_gene: TRBJ1-2
abundance: many
d_gene: -
len: 15
CDR3nt: TGTGCCACCAGCAGATATCCAACAGGTGGTGATGGCTACACCTTC
CDR3aa: CATSRYPTGGDGYTF

v_gene: TRBV15
j_gene: TRBJ1-1
abundance: many
d_gene: -
len: 14
CDR3nt: TGTGCCACCAGCAGAGTAGGGGATCACACTGAAGCTTTCTTT
CDR3aa: CATSRVGDHTEAFF

v_gene: TRBV29-1
j_gene: TRBJ2-5
abundance: -
d_gene: TRBD1
len: 13
CDR3nt: TGCAGCGTCCTGACAGGGTTTGGAGAGACCCAGTACTTC
CDR3aa: CSVLTGFGETQYF

v_gene: TRBV7-9
j_gene: TRBJ1-5
abundance: -
d_gene: TRBD1
len: 14
CDR3nt: TGTACCAGCAGTGCGGGACAGGGCGATCAGCCCCAGCATTTT
CDR3aa: CTSSAGQGDQPQHF

v_gene: TRBV20-1
j_gene: TRBJ2-5
abundance: -
d_gene: TRBD2
len: 16
CDR3nt: TGCAGTGCTAGTCTTTTGGGAGCGGGGACCCAAGAGACCCAGTACTTC
CDR3aa: CSASLLGAGTQETQYF

v_gene: TRBV29-1
j_gene: TRBJ1-5
abundance: few
d_gene: -
len: 12
CDR3nt: TGCAGCGTTGACGAGGGTGGGGAGACCCAGCATTTT
CDR3aa: CSVDEGGETQHF

v_gene: TRBV14
j_gene: TRBJ2-2
abundance: many
d_gene: -
len: 16
CDR3nt: TGTGCCAGCAGCCAAGTGAGTGGCAGTCGCACCGGGGAGCTGTTTTTT
CDR3aa: CASSQVSGSRTGELFF

v_gene: TRBV6-5
j_gene: TRBJ2-7
abundance: -
d_gene: -
len: 16
CDR3nt: TGTGCCAGCAGTTTCTCCACCGGGACGGGCAACTACGAGCAGTACTTC
CDR3aa: CASSFSTGTGNYEQYF

v_gene: TRBV10-2
j_gene: TRBJ2-7
abundance: -
d_gene: TRBD2
len: 15
CDR3nt: TGCGCCAGCAGTGCCGGACTAGCGGCCTCCTACGAGCAGTACTTC
CDR3aa: CASSAGLAASYEQYF

v_gene: TRBV20-1
j_gene: TRBJ2-2
abundance: many
d_gene: -
len: 13
CDR3nt: TGCAGCACGGGACGATCGAACACCGGGGAGCTGTTTTTT
CDR3aa: CSTGRSNTGELFF

v_gene: TRBV4-3
j_gene: TRBJ1-6
abundance: once
d_gene: -
len: 17
CDR3nt: TGCGCCAGCGGCCAGGAAGTTCGGACCGCGGATAATTCACCCCTCCACTTT
CDR3aa: CASGQEVRTADNSPLHF

v_gene: TRBV20-1
j_gene: TRBJ1-1
abundance: -
d_gene: TRBD1
len: 14
CDR3nt: TGCAGTGCTAGAGTCGTGCAGGGGGACACTGAAGCTTTCTTT
CDR3aa: CSARVVQGDTEAFF

v_gene: TRBV29-1
j_gene: TRBJ1-1
abundance: many
d_gene: -
len: 14
CDR3nt: TGCAGCGGCCGTGGGACCCCAATGAACACTGAAGCTTTCTTT
CDR3aa: CSGRGTPMNTEAFF

v_gene: TRBV7-9
j_gene: TRBJ1-2
abundance: many
d_gene: -
len: 16
CDR3nt: TGTGCCAGCAGCACCCGATTTCTGGGGCGCACTGAGGGCTACACCTTC
CDR3aa: CASSTRFLGRTEGYTF

v_gene: TRBV30
j_gene: TRBJ1-5
abundance: -
d_gene: TRBD1
len: 14
CDR3nt: TGTGCCTGGAGTTCCGGACAGGGGCATCAGCCCCAGCATTTT
CDR3aa: CAWSSGQGHQPQHF

v_gene: TRBV5-1
j_gene: TRBJ1-6
abundance: -
d_gene: -
len: 18
CDR3nt: TGCGCCAGCAGCCAAGATTTGACAGAGGACTCCTATAATTCACCCCTCCACTTT
CDR3aa: CASSQDLTEDSYNSPLHF

v_gene: TRBV12-3/TRBV12-4
j_gene: TRBJ1-4
abundance: -
d_gene: -
len: 12
CDR3nt: TGTGCCAGCAGCGGAGGGGGTAGTAAACTGTTTTTT
CDR3aa: CASSGGGSKLFF

v_gene: TRBV15
j_gene: TRBJ2-6
abundance: -
d_gene: TRBD1
len: 16
CDR3nt: TGTGCCACCAGCAGCCAGGGGGCAAGTGGGGCCAACGTCCTGACTTTC
CDR3aa: CATSSQGASGANVLTF

v_gene: TRBV7-9
j_gene: TRBJ2-2
abundance: many
d_gene: -
len: 13
CDR3nt: TGTGCCAGCAGCAGCGAGGGGACCGGGGAGCTGTTTTTT
CDR3aa: CASSSEGTGELFF

v_gene: TRBV10-2
j_gene: TRBJ1-2
abundance: -
d_gene: -
len: 13
CDR3nt: TGTGCCAGCAGTCCGATAGGACGAGGAGGCTACACCTTC
CDR3aa: CASSPIGRGGYTF

v_gene: TRBV7-8
j_gene: TRBJ1-1
abundance: many
d_gene: -
len: 17
CDR3nt: TGTGCCAGCAGCTTGGGGCGGGGGGCCGGAGGTAGGGTTGAAGCTTTCTTT
CDR3aa: CASSLGRGAGGRVEAFF

v_gene: TRBV7-3
j_gene: TRBJ2-7
abundance: -
d_gene: -
len: 15
CDR3nt: TGTGCCAGCAGCGTTAGGACGGACCGCTCCTACGAGCAGTACTTC
CDR3aa: CASSVRTDRSYEQYF

v_gene: TRBV6-1
j_gene: TRBJ2-5
abundance: -
d_gene: TRBD2
len: 18
CDR3nt: TGTGCCAGCAGTTATTCCACTAGACTAGCGGGAGATTCGAGGACCCAGTACTTC
CDR3aa: CASSYSTRLAGDSRTQYF

v_gene: TRBV14
j_gene: TRBJ1-6
abundance: -
d_gene: TRBD1
len: 16
CDR3nt: TGTGCCAGCAGCCCGCTCTTAGGACAGGGTGGATCACCCCTCCACTTT
CDR3aa: CASSPLLGQGGSPLHF

v_gene: TRBV2
j_gene: TRBJ1-6
abundance: once
d_gene: TRBD1
len: 10
CDR3nt: TGTGACAGGGGATTTTCACCCCTCCACTTT
CDR3aa: CDRGFSPLHF

v_gene: TRBV10-3
j_gene: TRBJ2-2
abundance: many
d_gene: TRBD2
len: 13
CDR3nt: TGTGCCTCTACGGCGGGAGCAGCCGGGGAGCTGTTTTTT
CDR3aa: CASTAGAAGELFF

v_gene: TRBV29-1
j_gene: TRBJ2-7
abundance: many
d_gene: -
len: 12
CDR3nt: TGCAGCGTTGGACCGACTATGTACGAGCAGTACTTC
CDR3aa: CSVGPTMYEQYF

v_gene: TRBV20-1
j_gene: TRBJ1-1
abundance: many
d_gene: TRBD1
len: 13
CDR3nt: TGCAGTGCATGGACAGGGTATGGCACTGAAGCTTTCTTT
CDR3aa: CSAWTGYGTEAFF